The source of this TCR beta chain is a study of blood T cell repertoires in COVID-19. The germline V gene encodes CDR1 SGHDN and CDR2 FVKESK. There are 15 residues in the CDR3. The V end was cut by 1 base, the J end by 6 bases, with 15 bases between. In the original workflow: Estimation of nucleated cell counts was performed using reference gene primer amplification. The repertoire was sequenced with immunoSEQ multiplex PCR; TCRdb's copy has only in-frame clones and lacks some. Clonal size and the V and J genes are those of that table, whereas D and trimming came from the DNA. The sample carries some 120,000 clones, about 80% recorded once.

The receptor comes from a man aged 40-49 years with active or convalescent COVID-19. What was sequenced was peripheral blood. The chain uses TRBV14 and TRBJ1-2; the D gene is possibly TRBD1 (5 bases). The CDR3 loop is CASSQAGVRFNGYTF. DNA for the CDR3: TGTGCCAGCAGCCAAGCGGGGGTCCGATTCAATGGCTACACCTTC.